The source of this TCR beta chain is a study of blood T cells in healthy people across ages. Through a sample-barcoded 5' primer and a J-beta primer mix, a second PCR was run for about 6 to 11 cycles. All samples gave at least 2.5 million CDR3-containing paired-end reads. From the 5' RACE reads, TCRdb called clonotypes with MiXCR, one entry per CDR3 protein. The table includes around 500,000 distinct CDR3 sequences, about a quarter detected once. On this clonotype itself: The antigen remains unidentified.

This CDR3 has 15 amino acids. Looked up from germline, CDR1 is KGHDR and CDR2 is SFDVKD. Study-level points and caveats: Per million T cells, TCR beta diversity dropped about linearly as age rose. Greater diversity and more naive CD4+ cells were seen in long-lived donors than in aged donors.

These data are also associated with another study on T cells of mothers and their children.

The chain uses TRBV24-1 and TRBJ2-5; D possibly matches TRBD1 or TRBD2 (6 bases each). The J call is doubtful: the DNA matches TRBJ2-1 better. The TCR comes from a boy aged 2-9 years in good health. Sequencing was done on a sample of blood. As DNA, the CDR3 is TGTGCCACCAGTGACCCTATCTCGGGGGCGCGAGGGCAGTTCTTC. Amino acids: CATSDPISGARGQFF.